This T cell receptor (beta chain) was documented in a study of patients and donors after allogeneic stem cell transplantation. MiXCR, applied by TCRdb to the RT-PCR reads, yields one record per CDR3 protein. The table records under 170,000 distinct CDR3 sequences, about 36% of them present only once. V was clipped by 7 bases and J by 2 bases, with 12 bases between them. The CDR3 contains 13 residues. The germline CDR1 and CDR2 sequences are SGHRS and YFSETQ. Only a few counts were recorded for this clonotype. This chain links TRBV5-1 with TRBJ1-1; tentative D call: TRBD1 (5 bases). The specimen sequenced was blood, either unsorted or a sorted T cell fraction (not recorded which). The origin of this receptor is a human donor who was either an allogeneic HSCT recipient or a stem cell or donor lymphocyte infusion donor (not recorded which). It is not recorded whose cells these are; they may come from a transplant donor. CDR3: CASLDGGNTEAFF. CDR3 coding DNA: TGCGCCAGCCTGGATGGGGGTAACACTGAAGCTTTCTTT.